The present T cell receptor (beta chain) was sequenced within a study of OX40 agonist ivuxolimab in advanced cancers. Findings and limits, study-wide: Clonal expansion in partial responders at 0.1-3.0 mg/kg ranked among the lowest.

Notes on this clone: Antigen specificity is unknown.

Germline lookup yields CDR1 LGHNA and CDR2 YSLEER. The CDR3 is made up of 16 amino acids. With 4 bases clipped from V and 3 bases from J, the junction kept 11 bases outside the gene matches. Libraries were prepared by immunoSEQ multiplex PCR; TCRdb keeps only in-frame clonotypes and omits some of them. The sample contains roughly 25,000 clones, roughly 82% of which appear only once. The source material was CD4+ or CD8+ T cells sorted from blood, sampled in a trial of the OX40 agonist ivuxolimab. The sequence came from an adult with an advanced solid tumor such as melanoma, head and neck, liver or kidney cancer. The rearrangement uses TRBV4-3 and TRBJ1-2; TRBD1 aligns across 7 bases. The CDR3 DNA is TGCGCCAGCAGCCCTGAGTATTACAGGGGAGACTATGGCTACACCTTC. Protein sequence: CASSPEYYRGDYGYTF.